One sample yielded the 21 T cell receptor beta chains listed below, sequenced in a study of OX40 agonist ivuxolimab in advanced cancers. The table came from immunoSEQ multiplex PCR; TCRdb's copy has only in-frame clones and leaves some out. The data contain 100,000 or so clones, approximately 86% of them singletons. This material consisted of CD4+ or CD8+ T cells sorted from blood, taken in a trial of the OX40 agonist ivuxolimab. Receptors were obtained from an adult with an advanced solid tumor such as melanoma, head and neck, liver or kidney cancer.

The chain has TRBV11-2 and TRBJ2-3; tentative D call: TRBD1 (5 bases). CDR1 is SGHAT and CDR2 is FQNNGV in the germline V gene. V lost 4 bases, J lost 4 bases, and 12 bases lay in between. CDR3 length: 14 amino acids. The CDR3 bases are TGTGCCAGCAGCTCGGCGTGGGGCGCAGATACGCAGTATTTT. This codes for CASSSAWGADTQYF.

Here the CDR3 reads CASSSQWTGENTIYF. As DNA, the CDR3 is TGTGCCAGCAGCTCCCAGTGGACAGGGGAAAACACCATATATTTT. The chain joins TRBV7-2 to TRBJ1-3, with TRBD1 identical over 9 bases. With V trimmed by 4 bases and J by 6 bases, 7 bases remained unmatched. This CDR3 has 15 residues. Per germline, CDR1 SGHTA and CDR2 FQGNSA.

The CDR3 loop reads CASSTGGGTEAFF. In nucleotides, the CDR3 is TGTGCCAGCAGTACAGGGGGCGGGACTGAAGCTTTCTTT. The chain has TRBV2 and TRBJ1-1, with TRBD1 matching 9 bases. The trim removed 5 bases at V and 5 bases at J, leaving 3 bases unmatched. Germline CDR1 SNHLY, CDR2 FYNNEI. This CDR3 has 13 amino acids.

V gene TRBV11-2 combines with J gene TRBJ2-1; D ambiguous. The germline CDR1 and CDR2 sequences are SGHAT and FQNNGV. V was pared by 0 bases and J by 6 bases, with 12 bases between. The CDR3 length is 15 residues. This CDR3 reads CASSLDPLVPNEQFF. CDR3 DNA sequence: TGTGCCAGCAGCTTAGATCCTCTAGTCCCCAATGAGCAGTTCTTC.

V and J are TRBV6-5 and TRBJ1-2; 9 nucleotides line up with TRBD1. Germline V CDR1 and CDR2: MNHEY, SVGAGI. The CDR3 contains 14 residues. The V segment lost 6 bases and the J segment 5 bases; nucleotides outside the gene matches: 7. The CDR3 sequence is CASRPGTGQYGYTF. The DNA for the CDR3 is TGTGCCAGCAGACCCGGGACAGGGCAATATGGCTACACCTTC.

The rearrangement uses TRBV5-8 and TRBJ2-7; TRBD2 matches at 11 bases. V gave up 5 bases and J gave up 2 bases; unmatched junction bases: 3. Germline lookup yields CDR1 SGHTS and CDR2 YDEGEE. The CDR3 loop spans 14 amino acids. Here the CDR3 DNA reads TGTGCCAGCAGAATGACTAGCGGGACCTACGAGCAGTACTTC. This sequence encodes CASRMTSGTYEQYF. Combining the CDR3 with reference TRBV5-8 and TRBJ2-7 gives the whole variable domain EAGVTQSPTHLIKTRGQQATLRCSPISGHTSVYWYQQALGLGLQFLLWYDEGEERNRGNFPPRFSGRQFPNYSSELNVNALELEDSALYLCASRMTSGTYEQYFGPGTRLTVT.

CDR3 amino acids: CASSYQTTSVTQYF. The CDR3 DNA follows: TGTGCCAGCAGTTACCAGACGACTAGCGTTACGCAGTATTTT. The gene calls are TRBV6-5 and TRBJ2-3; 8 nucleotides match TRBD2. CDR1 is MNHEY and CDR2 is SVGAGI in the germline V gene. V shed 2 bases and J 8 bases; nucleotides not matched to a gene: 6. The CDR3 consists of 14 residues.

This clone was found once. The rearrangement links TRBV28 to TRBJ2-7, with 10 bases lining up with TRBD1. J was trimmed by 6 bases and V by 4 bases; bases with no gene match: 9. This CDR3 has 15 residues. Germline V lookup: CDR1 MDHEN, CDR2 SYDVKM. The DNA of the CDR3 is TGTGCCAGCAGTTCCCCGGGACAGGGGTCCGCCGAGCAGTACTTC. It translates to CASSSPGQGSAEQYF. The entire variable domain, with the rest obtained from reference TRBV28 and TRBJ2-7, is as follows: DVKVTQSSRYLVKRTGEKVFLECVQDMDHENMFWYRQDPGLGLRLIYFSYDVKMKEKGDIPEGYSVSREKKERFSLILESASTNQTSMYLCASSSPGQGSAEQYFGPGTRLTVT.

This clone was counted a single time. This chain uses TRBV19 with TRBJ2-1; 14 positions agree with TRBD2. Trimming at V came to 5 bases and at J to 8 bases, leaving 5 bases not matched to a gene. In germline, CDR1 is LNHDA, CDR2 SQIVND (reference sequence). This CDR3 is 15 amino acids long. CDR3 amino acids: CASSSGTSGSHEQFF. The CDR3 nucleotides are TGTGCCAGTAGTTCCGGGACTAGCGGGAGCCATGAGCAGTTCTTC.

On this clone itself: The sample has other DNA sequences that encode this CDR3 too. The V call is TRBV28, the J call TRBJ1-2; 7 positions match TRBD1. Trimming at V came to 2 bases and at J to 7 bases, leaving 4 bases not matched to a gene. Germline CDR1 reads MDHEN; CDR2 reads SYDVKM. There are 13 residues in the CDR3. The CDR3 spells CASSLEGARGYTF. The CDR3 region has the DNA TGTGCCAGCAGTTTAGAGGGGGCGCGTGGCTACACCTTC.

This rearrangement joins TRBV5-1 to TRBJ2-5; D call uncertain. Deletions cut 0 bases from V and 0 bases from J, with 9 bases between. CDR3 length: 15 amino acids. Germline CDR1 and CDR2: SGHRS and YFSETQ. This CDR3 reads CASSLGATHQETQYF. CDR3 coding DNA: TGCGCCAGCAGCTTGGGGGCCACCCACCAAGAGACCCAGTACTTC.

The CDR3 bases are TGTGCCAGTAGTAACCAAGAGACCCAGTACTTC. Translating gives CASSNQETQYF. This chain uses TRBV19 with TRBJ2-5; D is undetermined. Germline V gene sequence: CDR1 LNHDA, CDR2 SQIVND (reference sequence). This CDR3 region has 11 residues. Trimming pared 4 bases from V and 0 bases from J, leaving 0 bases between.

The V gene is TRBV18, the J gene TRBJ2-2, with no clear D. Germline CDR1 reads KGHSH; CDR2 reads LQKENI. Trimming pared 3 bases from V and 0 bases from J, leaving 14 bases between. This CDR3 contains 17 residues. CDR3 bases: TGTGCCAGCTCACCTCCGTCAAAGGGCCCGAACACCGGGGAGCTGTTTTTT. Translating gives CASSPPSKGPNTGELFF.

V usage is TRBV7-9 and J usage is TRBJ1-4, with D perhaps matching TRBD1 (5 bases). V lost 8 bases and J 3 bases, leaving 13 bases between the germline ends. Germline values: CDR1 SEHNR, CDR2 FQNEAQ (reference sequence). This CDR3 is 14 amino acids long. The CDR3 nucleotides read TGTGCCAGCTCCAGGGCAGGCTCTAATGAAAAACTGTTTTTT. The encoded protein is CASSRAGSNEKLFF.

This sequence joins TRBV6-1 and TRBJ2-5, with 8 bases lining up with TRBD2. The CDR3 contains 16 residues. J lost 2 bases, V lost 4 bases, and 9 bases had no gene match. Germline CDR1 MNHNS, CDR2 SASEGT. CDR3 protein: CASSVFRSGGQETQYF. The CDR3 bases are TGTGCCAGCAGTGTGTTTAGGTCGGGAGGGCAAGAGACCCAGTACTTC.

The V call is TRBV6-6, the J call TRBJ2-5, with D perhaps matching TRBD2 (7 bases). Deletions cut 6 bases from V and 4 bases from J, with 15 bases between. The germline gives CDR1 MNHNY, CDR2 SVGAGI (reference sequence). The CDR3 consists of 14 residues. The CDR3 nucleotides read TGTGCCAGCAGGTACAGGGAGGGCGGAGAGACCCAGTACTTC. Translation gives CASRYREGGETQYF.

The chain has TRBV19 and TRBJ1-5; no clear D gene. V lost 5 bases and J lost 1, with 6 bases in between. Germline V gene data show CDR1 as LNHDA and CDR2 as SQIVND (reference sequence). The CDR3 is 13 amino acids. DNA for the CDR3: TGTGCCAGTAGTGCTGAGAGCAATCAGCCCCAGCATTTT. The encoded protein is CASSAESNQPQHF.

This clone was detected once. This chain connects TRBV7-2 to TRBJ2-5, with D perhaps TRBD2 (6 bases). Germline lookup yields CDR1 SGHTA and CDR2 FQGNSA. This CDR3 has 14 amino acids. The V gene lost 4 bases and the J gene lost 5 bases, with 14 bases spanning the gap. The CDR3 nucleotides read TGTGCCAGCAGCTGGGACGGGAGCCGGGAGACCCAGTACTTC. Its protein is CASSWDGSRETQYF.

The J gene is TRBJ1-1, the V gene TRBV29-1; no reliable D call. The V gene's germline CDR1 is SQVTM and CDR2 ANQGSEA. There are 11 residues in the CDR3. The V end was cut by 6 bases, the J end by 5 bases, with 10 bases between. The CDR3 region has the DNA TGCAGCGTCCCTGATGGGACTGAAGCTTTCTTT. Its translation is CSVPDGTEAFF.

This clone was observed a single time. The V call is TRBV6-5, the J call TRBJ2-3, with 8 nucleotides matching TRBD2. The trim removed 8 bases at V and 1 base at J, leaving 8 bases unmatched. This CDR3 spans 15 amino acids. CDR1 and CDR2 (germline): MNHEY, SVGAGI. CDR3 in amino acids: CASQSGRGGTDTQYF. CDR3 nucleotide sequence: TGTGCCAGCCAATCCGGGCGGGGGGGCACAGATACGCAGTATTTT.

This clone is deemed medium-sized. The chain links TRBV7-9 to TRBJ2-1, with D hard to call. The CDR3 covers 14 residues. V was shortened by 1 base and J by 6 bases, with 10 bases between the two germline ends. Germline CDR1 and CDR2: SEHNR and FQNEAQ (reference sequence). CDR3 region: CASSLDRAPNEQFF. The CDR3 coding sequence is TGTGCCAGCAGCTTAGATCGCGCTCCCAATGAGCAGTTCTTC.